This T cell receptor (beta chain) derives from a study of Ad26.COV2.S vaccination and SARS-CoV-2 variants (dated by TCRdb to about 2021). Study-wide context: Vaccine-arm donors came from COV1001, a multicentre, randomized, double-blind, placebo-controlled phase I-IIa trial of Ad26.COV2.S in healthy adults. Ad26.COV2.S was administered intramuscularly at 5 x 10^10 or 1 x 10^11 viral particles, either as a single shot or as two shots given 56 days apart. TCRbeta repertoire sequencing was used to assess the specificity and breadth of SARS-CoV-2-reactive T cell receptors after Ad26.COV2.S vaccination. A total of roughly 32 samples were included in the TCR-sequenced set, comprising around 19 Ad26.COV2.S vaccine recipients, 5 placebo recipients and 8 SARS-CoV-2 convalescent individuals. Trial participants were randomized into five groups of five: low-dose or high-dose Ad26.COV2.S given once or twice, or placebo on both occasions. Blinding of investigators to trial group allocation was maintained during experiments and outcome assessment. What the authors observed across the whole study: Substantial breadth of spike-specific CD8+ and CD4+ T cell responses was reported after vaccination. Non-spike TCR breadth was comparable between vaccine and placebo recipients, consistent with the vaccine containing only spike. The study was not powered to compare responses between vaccine doses or regimens. Ad26.COV2.S recipients had higher spike-specific TCR breadth than placebo recipients (P = 0.0014). It was noted by the authors that total T cell responses may have been underestimated by the TCR breadth and depth analyses.

The CDR3 starts with the cysteine, ends with the phenylalanine, and has 13 residues. The DNA shown is the 39-base CDR3, in frame from base 1. Cut back by 4 bases and 3 bases, the V and J ends lie 7 bases apart. For CDR1 and CDR2, the germline V gene lists ENHRY and SYGVKD. The immunoSEQ Assay was the method used to sequence TCRbeta CDR3 regions. After extraction, genomic DNA underwent amplification by bias-controlled multiplex PCR, followed by high-throughput sequencing. The paper's processing steps were these. To quantify the absolute abundance of every unique TCRbeta CDR3 region, sequences were collapsed and filtered. T cell fraction was estimated by normalization of TCRbeta template counts to usable DNA, with usable DNA being measured through amplification of reference genes present in all nucleated cells. Repertoire TCRs were annotated as SARS-CoV-2-specific by exact matching of V gene, CDR3 amino acid sequence and J gene to a known reactive TCR set. The reference SARS-CoV-2 TCR set came from MIRA and was filtered for enrichment in COVID-19-positive ImmuneCODE repertoires, removing public or cross-reactive TCRs. Drawing on the MIRA antigens, annotated TCRs were analysed further at the level of specific ORF or position within ORF. Breadth was defined as annotated unique rearrangements over total unique productive rearrangements; depth was the summed frequency of those rearrangements. Two-sided Wilcoxon rank-sum tests were used to compare TCR breadth between groups. The clones in this table, taken by TCRdb from immuneACCESS, are in-frame only. Not every clone is retained; where verified, under half of the shortfall comes from an unresolved V gene, and the cause of the rest is unknown. Clonal size and the V and J genes are those of that table, whereas D and trimming came from the DNA. In all, the sample holds about 420,000 clones, and over 75% of those were seen once. Jointly, the top ten make up about 3.6% of the sample.

The sample's treatment or condition label, decoded: around 19 received Ad26.COV2.S at low or high dose, single or two shots; 5 received placebo; per-sample allocation not given. For vaccine and placebo recipients, repertoires were sequenced using samples collected on day 63 after the first injection. Between 29 July and 7 August 2020, Cohort 1b enrolled around 24 adults aged 18-55 years at one site in Boston, USA. Ad26.COV2.S was a replication-incompetent adenovirus type 26 vector that expressed a prefusion-stabilized SARS-CoV-2 spike protein derived from the original Wuhan strain. Notes on this clone: The clone's antigen remains unknown. No base quality values were provided; no much bigger clone lies one nucleotide off.

The V gene is TRBV10-3 and the J gene is TRBJ1-3; no D gene can be assigned with confidence. This TCR was recovered from a person between 18 and 65 years old who received the Ad26.COV2.S COVID-19 vaccine or a placebo. The source was peripheral blood, collected in a trial of Ad26.COV2.S vaccine versus placebo. The DNA sequence is as follows: TGTGCCATCAGTGCTGGTGGTGGAAACACCATATATTTT. The resulting protein is CAISAGGGNTIYF.